The 2 T cell receptor beta chains presented below share a single source sample, sequenced in a study of blood T cells in healthy people across ages. Combining a sample-barcoded 5' primer with a J-beta primer mix, a second PCR ran for roughly 7 to 11 cycles. TCRdb analysed the 5' RACE reads with MiXCR anew, one entry per CDR3 protein. Of fewer than 800,000 distinct CDR3 sequences listed, roughly 21% are singletons. Specimen: blood. These receptors all stem from a man in his 70s in good health.

This chain joins TRBV20-1 and TRBJ2-7, with 13 bases matching TRBD2. The CDR3 has 16 residues. V shed 1 base and J 2 bases; nucleotides not matched to a gene: 5. Germline CDR1 and CDR2: DFQATT and SNEGSKA (reference sequence). In DNA, the CDR3 is TGCAGTGCTAGAGGGACTAGCGGGAGTCCCACCTACGAGCAGTACTTC. The encoded protein is CSARGTSGSPTYEQYF.

This chain uses TRBV7-9 with TRBJ2-5; D not certain. The V and J ends lost 5 bases and 1 base respectively, with 14 bases between them. Per germline, CDR1 SEHNR and CDR2 FQNEAQ (reference sequence). This CDR3 comprises 15 residues. Here the CDR3 reads CASSTKLSSQETQYF. DNA for the CDR3: TGTGCCAGCAGCACGAAGCTTAGTTCCCAAGAGACCCAGTACTTC.